A selection of T cell receptor beta chains follows, all from one sample in a study of OX40 agonist ivuxolimab in advanced cancers. Here immunoSEQ multiplex PCR was the method, and the copy in TCRdb shows in-frame clones only, minus some. Here the sample spans around 46,000 clones, 82% being singletons. The sample consisted of CD4+ or CD8+ T cells sorted from blood, taken in a trial of the OX40 agonist ivuxolimab. The receptors were gathered from an adult with an advanced solid tumor such as melanoma, head and neck, liver or kidney cancer. Each CDR3 is given with its conserved first and last residue. The D gene is left open where the match is weak. Clone sizes are given selectively: once, few, many, or a class where the clone is expanded.

v_gene: TRBV28; d_gene: TRBD1; abundance: NA; j_gene: TRBJ2-2; CDR3nt: TGTGCCACCCTGCAGGGGGTCACCGGGGAGCTGTTTTTT; CDR3aa: CATLQGVTGELFF
v_gene: TRBV18; d_gene: NA; abundance: NA; j_gene: TRBJ1-2; CDR3nt: TGTGCCAGCTCACCAGTTAACTATGGCTACACCTTC; CDR3aa: CASSPVNYGYTF
v_gene: TRBV7-9; d_gene: NA; abundance: NA; j_gene: TRBJ1-1; CDR3nt: TGTGCCAGCAGCTTAGGGGGTTCTGAGAACACTGAAGCTTTCTTT; CDR3aa: CASSLGGSENTEAFF
v_gene: TRBV7-8; d_gene: NA; abundance: NA; j_gene: TRBJ2-1; CDR3nt: TGTGCCAGCAGCCGAACTAGTTACAATGAGCAGTTCTTC; CDR3aa: CASSRTSYNEQFF
v_gene: TRBV25-1; d_gene: TRBD1; abundance: NA; j_gene: TRBJ2-5; CDR3nt: TGTGCCAGCAGTGAACCGCGGACAGGGCAAGAGACCCAGTACTTC; CDR3aa: CASSEPRTGQETQYF
v_gene: TRBV6-1; d_gene: NA; abundance: NA; j_gene: TRBJ1-1; CDR3nt: TGTGCCAGCAGACCTGGCAGACAGAACACTGAAGCTTTCTTT; CDR3aa: CASRPGRQNTEAFF
v_gene: TRBV16; d_gene: TRBD1; abundance: NA; j_gene: TRBJ2-3; CDR3nt: TGTGCCAGCAGCCAAAACAGGGGTTCGACAGATACGCAGTATTTT; CDR3aa: CASSQNRGSTDTQYF
v_gene: TRBV5-4; d_gene: NA; abundance: NA; j_gene: TRBJ1-1; CDR3nt: TGTGCCAGCAGCTTGGCCGGGGGGCGGACTGAAGCTTTCTTT; CDR3aa: CASSLAGGRTEAFF
v_gene: TRBV7-9; d_gene: TRBD2; abundance: NA; j_gene: TRBJ2-3; CDR3nt: TGTGCCAGCAGCTTAGGAAGGCGGGGGGGCACAGATACGCAGTATTTT; CDR3aa: CASSLGRRGGTDTQYF
v_gene: TRBV15; d_gene: NA; abundance: NA; j_gene: TRBJ2-7; CDR3nt: TGTGCCACCAGCAGAGATCGGGAAGGACAAGGGTTCTCCTCCTACGAGCAGTACTTC; CDR3aa: CATSRDREGQGFSSYEQYF
v_gene: TRBV2; d_gene: NA; abundance: NA; j_gene: TRBJ1-6; CDR3nt: TGTGCCAGCAGCCCTCATAGGCAGGGGAAGACACCCCTCCACTTT; CDR3aa: CASSPHRQGKTPLHF
v_gene: TRBV18; d_gene: TRBD1; abundance: few; j_gene: TRBJ1-2; CDR3nt: TGTGCCAGCTCACAGGGACAGGGAAATGGCTACACCTTC; CDR3aa: CASSQGQGNGYTF
v_gene: TRBV6-5; d_gene: NA; abundance: NA; j_gene: TRBJ1-2; CDR3nt: TGTGCCAGCAGCTCCAAGGGAGCTGGCTATGGCTACACCTTC; CDR3aa: CASSSKGAGYGYTF
v_gene: TRBV4-1; d_gene: NA; abundance: NA; j_gene: TRBJ2-7; CDR3nt: TGCGCCAGCAGCCAAGATTGGGGCAGCAGTCTATCTCAGCAGTACTTC; CDR3aa: CASSQDWGSSLSQQYF
v_gene: TRBV5-5; d_gene: TRBD1; abundance: NA; j_gene: TRBJ2-7; CDR3nt: TGTGCCAGCAGCGGGACAGGAGATAGCAACTACGAGCAGTACTTC; CDR3aa: CASSGTGDSNYEQYF
v_gene: TRBV18; d_gene: NA; abundance: once; j_gene: TRBJ2-7; CDR3nt: TGTGCCAGCTCACCCTTGAGGGGTACCTACGAGCAGTACTTC; CDR3aa: CASSPLRGTYEQYF